This TCR beta chain stems from a study of T cell responses to AZD1222 COVID-19 vaccine. Study findings and constraints: Within unmutated variant regions lay the reported targets of nearly half of spike-specific TCRs.

Generated by immunoSEQ multiplex PCR, the TCRdb table keeps only in-frame clones and is missing some. The sample has about 110,000 clones; around nine tenths are singletons. Points on this clone: The antigen is unknown.

Losses at the gene ends were 4 bases for V and 5 bases for J; bases not matched to a gene: 12. CDR1 and CDR2 from the germline V gene are SGHVS and FNYEAQ. The CDR3 has 18 residues. V usage is TRBV7-6 and J usage is TRBJ2-2; 11 bases agree with TRBD1. The clonotype originates from an adult in good health. This specimen consisted of peripheral blood, obtained on day 0 of MenACWY control vaccination. CDR3 DNA sequence: TGTGCCAGCAGCTCCCCAGGCAGGACAGGGGGCAAGACCGGGGAGCTGTTTTTT. Encoded protein: CASSSPGRTGGKTGELFF.